This entry lists 25 T cell receptor beta chains sequenced from one sample in a study of early T cells in non-severe SARS-CoV-2 infection. MiXCR, applied by TCRdb to the 5' RACE reads, yields one record per CDR3 protein. The table shows fewer than 40,000 distinct CDR3 sequences, with roughly 4% occurring only once. Material for sequencing was whole blood. These receptors were collected from an adult who was a healthcare worker with PCR-confirmed SARS-CoV-2 infection or an uninfected control (not recorded which).

The table lists this clonotype with many counts. This rearrangement joins TRBV24-1 to TRBJ2-6; D is ambiguous. The CDR3 covers 16 residues. V shed 5 bases and J shed 0 bases, with 10 bases lying between them. Germline assignment: CDR1 KGHDR and CDR2 SFDVKD. CDR3 in DNA: TGTGCCACCAGTGTTATGATAGACTCTGGGGCCAACGTCCTGACTTTC. Encoded protein: CATSVMIDSGANVLTF.

The sample holds many counts of this clonotype. This sequence joins TRBV6-5 and TRBJ2-1; 9 nucleotides match TRBD2. The CDR3 consists of 19 residues. Germline lookup yields CDR1 MNHEY and CDR2 SVGAGI. Germline trimming cut 5 bases from V and 1 base from J; bases unmatched to any gene: 15. CDR3 in amino acids: CASSPSLGIAGDSYNEQFF. CDR3 sequence (DNA): TGTGCCAGCAGTCCCTCGCTCGGAATAGCGGGAGATTCCTACAATGAGCAGTTCTTC.

The sample holds many counts of this clonotype. V and J are TRBV6-5 and TRBJ1-1, with a weak D call TRBD1 (6 bases). The CDR3 is 14 amino acids. Trimming removed 6 bases at V and 8 bases at J, with 19 bases between. The germline V gene has CDR1 MNHEY and CDR2 SVGAGI. CDR3 in DNA: TGTGCCAGCAGACCACCATCCAGGGGATCGGAAGCTTTCTTT. It codes for CASRPPSRGSEAFF.

This clonotype was found many times. The V gene is TRBV4-3, the J gene TRBJ2-1; D possibly corresponds to TRBD2 (6 bases). Looked up from germline, CDR1 is LGHNA and CDR2 is YSLEER. The CDR3 runs to 15 residues. The V gene lost 0 bases and the J gene lost 4 bases, with 10 bases spanning the gap. The CDR3 protein is CASSQEGRGYNEQFF. The CDR3 DNA reads as TGCGCCAGCAGCCAAGAGGGCCGGGGGTACAATGAGCAGTTCTTC.

This clonotype appeared many times. One junction end does not reproduce the germline sequence, and a read error may be involved. The rearrangement links TRBV19 to TRBJ1-6; 7 nucleotides align to TRBD1. Germline CDR1 reads LNHDA; CDR2 reads SQIVND (reference sequence). The CDR3 extends over 15 amino acids. CDR3 nucleotides: TGTGCCAGCCGAACCGGGACAGAGAATTATTCGCCCCTCCACTTT. Amino acid sequence: CASRTGTENYSPLHF.

This clonotype has a count of ten or more. The chain uses TRBV12-3 or TRBV12-4 and TRBJ2-5; TRBD2 matches 8 bases. The CDR3 is 15 amino acids. Trimming cost V 4 bases and J 2 bases; bases outside gene matches: 6. CDR3: CASSSPPSGQETQYF. CDR3 nucleotides: TGTGCCAGCAGTTCCCCGCCTAGCGGGCAAGAGACCCAGTACTTC.

This clonotype came up many times. V and J are TRBV20-1 and TRBJ2-3, with TRBD2 matching over 9 bases. The germline CDR1 and CDR2 sequences are DFQATT and SNEGSKA (reference sequence). After removal of 0 bases from V and 0 bases from J, the junction contained 1 base not matched to a gene. The CDR3 is 15 amino acids. The CDR3 DNA reads TGCAGTGCTAGAGATAGCGGGAGAAGCACAGATACGCAGTATTTT. Translating it yields CSARDSGRSTDTQYF.

This clonotype was recorded many times. This chain links TRBV18 with TRBJ2-5; 7 bases map to TRBD1. The germline gives CDR1 KGHSH, CDR2 LQKENI. This CDR3 contains 15 residues. Trimming took 3 bases from V and 1 from J; bases not matched to a gene: 5. The DNA of the CDR3 is TGTGCCAGCTCACCGGCGACAGGGTCCCAAGAGACCCAGTACTTC. As protein: CASSPATGSQETQYF. The full variable domain, in which reference TRBV18 and TRBJ2-5 provide the parts outside the CDR3, is NAGVMQNPRHLVRRRGQEARLRCSPMKGHSHVYWYRQLPEEGLKFMVYLQKENIIDESGMPKERFSAEFPKEGPSILRIQQVVRGDSAAYFCASSPATGSQETQYFGPGTRLLVL.

This clonotype has a handful of counts. CDR3: CASTPTSGGAVEQFF. The CDR3 DNA reads TGTGCCAGTACCCCGACTAGCGGGGGGGCGGTTGAGCAGTTCTTC. The chain couples TRBV19 to TRBJ2-1; 14 nucleotides agree with TRBD2. V dropped 7 bases and J dropped 9; count of bases not matched to a gene: 8. The CDR3 length is 15 residues. Germline V CDR1 and CDR2: LNHDA, SQIVND (reference sequence).

Ten or more counts support this clonotype. J is TRBJ2-3 and V is TRBV7-3; TRBD1 matches 8 bases. Per the germline V gene, CDR1 is SGHTA and CDR2 is FQGTGA. This CDR3 is 16 amino acids long. With V trimmed by 3 bases and J by 1 base, 6 bases remained unmatched. The CDR3 loop reads CASSFTGTGRTDTQYF. For the CDR3, the DNA is TGTGCCAGCAGCTTTACCGGGACAGGACGCACAGATACGCAGTATTTT.

Ten or more counts support this clonotype. The gene calls are TRBV29-1 and TRBJ1-1; 7 positions match TRBD1. CDR3 length equals 13 residues. Germline assignment: CDR1 SQVTM and CDR2 ANQGSEA. V was clipped by 7 bases and J by 3 bases; unmatched bases: 8. The CDR3 nucleotides are TGCAGCGGCGTTCAGGGGGAGGACACTGAAGCTTTCTTT. Amino acids: CSGVQGEDTEAFF.

The rearrangement links TRBV3-1 to TRBJ2-3; TRBD1 matches 7 bases. The CDR3 has 15 residues. With 2 bases clipped from V and 0 bases from J, the junction kept 2 bases outside the gene matches. CDR1 LGHDT and CDR2 YNNKEL come from the germline V gene (reference sequence). The CDR3 DNA follows: TGTGCCAGCAGCCAACTGACAGGGAGCACAGATACGCAGTATTTT. It is translated as CASSQLTGSTDTQYF.

The chain joins TRBV2 to TRBJ2-7; TRBD2 matches at 10 bases. Germline V gene data show CDR1 as SNHLY and CDR2 as FYNNEI. This CDR3 spans 15 amino acids. V dropped 7 bases and J dropped 3; count of bases not matched to a gene: 9. The DNA of the CDR3 is TGTGCCAGCATTGATGGACTAGCGGAAAACTACGAGCAGTACTTC. It specifies CASIDGLAENYEQYF.

This clonotype occurred many times. The chain couples TRBV24-1 to TRBJ1-4; 8 bases are shared with TRBD1. With V trimmed by 2 bases and J by 8 bases, 6 bases remained unmatched. The CDR3 sequence is 15 residues long. From germline, CDR1 is KGHDR and CDR2 SFDVKD. The CDR3 reads CATSDYTGGEEKLFF. In DNA form, the CDR3 reads TGTGCCACCAGTGATTATACAGGGGGAGAAGAAAAACTGTTTTTT.

This clonotype has just a few counts. The chain has TRBV29-1 and TRBJ2-2; D gene ambiguous. CDR1 is SQVTM, CDR2 ANQGSEA, per germline. The ends were cut back, 3 bases at V and 9 bases at J, with 11 bases in the middle. The CDR3 is 12 residues long. Here the CDR3 DNA reads TGCAGCGTTGACCGGACGGGCCGGGAGCTGTTTTTT. As protein: CSVDRTGRELFF.

Many counts were recorded for this clonotype. CDR3 in amino acids: CASSRTLAGAMDEQYF. CDR3 coding DNA: TGTGCCAGCAGCCGGACACTAGCGGGGGCGATGGATGAGCAGTACTTC. The gene calls are TRBV7-2 and TRBJ2-7, with 11 bases matching TRBD2. The CDR3 loop spans 16 amino acids. Germline loops: CDR1 SGHTA, CDR2 FQGNSA. Trimming cost V 5 bases and J 7 bases; bases outside gene matches: 13.

This clonotype was recorded a few times. J is TRBJ1-1 and V is TRBV12-3 or TRBV12-4, with D hard to call. The CDR3 sequence is 14 residues long. V was trimmed by 3 bases and J by 3 bases, leaving 11 bases between them. For the CDR3, the DNA is TGTGCCAGCAGTTTCATAGGATTGTACACTGAAGCTTTCTTT. Its protein is CASSFIGLYTEAFF.

This clonotype was detected many times. The chain combines TRBV5-1 with TRBJ2-1; D is unresolved. CDR1 and CDR2 (germline): SGHRS, YFSETQ. Trimming stripped 4 bases from V and 8 bases from J, with 19 bases between. The CDR3 runs 15 residues. CDR3 sequence: CASSPRTDPRDEQFF. The CDR3 DNA sequence: TGCGCCAGCAGCCCAAGGACGGACCCACGGGATGAGCAGTTCTTC.

This clonotype counts as medium-sized. V gene TRBV29-1 combines with J gene TRBJ2-1; tentatively, D is TRBD2 (6 bases). Trimming took 8 bases from V and 0 from J, leaving 14 bases between them. CDR1 SQVTM and CDR2 ANQGSEA come from the germline V gene. The CDR3 is made up of 14 amino acids. CDR3 region: CSLKGGSSYNEQFF. CDR3 coding DNA: TGCAGCCTAAAAGGAGGGAGCTCCTACAATGAGCAGTTCTTC.

This clonotype was recorded at least ten times. The chain recombines TRBV12-3 or TRBV12-4 with TRBJ1-2; 7 bases are a match to TRBD1. With V trimmed by 5 bases and J by 6 bases, 6 bases remained unmatched. This CDR3 is 13 amino acids long. The CDR3: CASSDREYDGYTF. DNA of the CDR3: TGTGCCAGCAGTGACAGGGAATACGATGGCTACACCTTC.

In its sample, this clonotype was seen many times. This chain joins TRBV27 and TRBJ2-3; D is uncertain. V lost 6 bases and J 2 bases, leaving 15 bases between the germline ends. The CDR3 sequence is 15 residues long. Germline V gene data show CDR1 as MNHEY and CDR2 as SMNVEV (reference sequence). The CDR3 loop reads CASSHQLPYTDTQYF. Here the CDR3 DNA reads TGTGCCAGCAGCCACCAGCTCCCCTACACAGATACGCAGTATTTT.

This chain uses TRBV12-3 or TRBV12-4 with TRBJ1-1; the D gene is possibly TRBD1 (6 bases). This CDR3 has 15 amino acids. V lost 3 bases and J lost 7, with 18 bases in between. CDR3 sequence (DNA): TGTGCCAGCAGTTTCCAAGCGGGGACACCGATTGAAGCTTTCTTT. It yields the protein CASSFQAGTPIEAFF.

This clonotype was found many times. The chain couples TRBV5-4 to TRBJ1-1; 8 bases line up with TRBD1. Trimming took 4 bases from V and 3 from J; bases not matched to a gene: 8. The V gene's germline CDR1 is SGHNT and CDR2 YYREEE (reference sequence). The CDR3 sequence is 15 residues long. The CDR3 loop is CASSVYQGADTEAFF. CDR3 nucleotides: TGTGCCAGCAGCGTATACCAGGGGGCGGACACTGAAGCTTTCTTT.

This clonotype was counted many times. V is TRBV7-7 and J is TRBJ2-1, with D possibly being TRBD1 or TRBD2 (6 bases each). Trimming removed 1 base at V and 5 bases at J, with 12 bases between. The CDR3 contains 15 residues. Germline assignment: CDR1 SSHAT and CDR2 FNYEAQ (reference sequence). The CDR3 DNA reads TGTGCCAGCAGCTTAGGACTCGGGGGCGACAATGAGCAGTTCTTC. Translating it yields CASSLGLGGDNEQFF.

The chain has TRBV7-2 and TRBJ2-2; D is perhaps TRBD2 (5 bases). V lost 5 bases, J lost 4 bases, and 14 bases lay in between. Germline assignment: CDR1 SGHTA and CDR2 FQGNSA. The length of the CDR3 is 15 residues. This CDR3 is CASSQILGFTGELFF. The DNA of the CDR3 is TGTGCCAGCAGCCAGATACTAGGATTCACCGGGGAGCTGTTTTTT.